This entry lists 28 T cell receptor beta chains sequenced from one sample in a study of control samples from healthy donors and cancer patients. Assay: immunoSEQ multiplex PCR; the TCRdb copy retains only in-frame clones and omits some. The table lists 75,000 to 90,000 clones, around 86% of them singletons. Material for sequencing was PBMCs. The receptors were sampled from a woman aged 50 to 65 with colorectal cancer.

The chain joins TRBV21-1 to TRBJ1-2. TRBV21-1 is a pseudogene locus. The CDR3 loop spans 18 amino acids. Here the CDR3 reads CASSNPNPGWDVPYGYTF. CDR3 DNA sequence: TGTGCCAGCAGCAACCCTAACCCGGGGTGGGACGTCCCCTATGGCTACACCTTC.

This clone has a handful of counts. Other DNA sequences in the same sample also yield this CDR3. The chain's CDR3 is CASSIVGVDGYTF. DNA of the CDR3: TGTGCCAGTAGTATAGTTGGGGTCGATGGCTACACCTTC. This sequence joins TRBV19 and TRBJ1-2, with D unresolved. V lost 1 base and J lost 6, with 9 bases in between. Germline CDR1 and CDR2: LNHDA and SQIVND (reference sequence). The CDR3 length is 13 residues.

The V call is TRBV14, the J call TRBJ1-2, with D hard to call. Trimming removed 0 bases at V and 4 bases at J, with 6 bases between. Germline CDR1 SGHDN, CDR2 FVKESK. The CDR3 has 13 residues. CDR3 sequence: CASSQDLAYGYTF. The CDR3 bases are TGTGCCAGCAGCCAAGATCTAGCCTATGGCTACACCTTC.

This clone was observed a few times. V is TRBV7-2 and J is TRBJ2-1; D may match TRBD1 or TRBD2 (6 bases each). The germline V gene has CDR1 SGHTA and CDR2 FQGNSA. V was trimmed by 8 bases and J by 10 bases, leaving 24 bases between them. CDR3 length equals 15 residues. CDR3 nucleotide sequence: TGTGCCAGCGAACAGAAGGGCGGGACACCGACAGAGCAGTTCTTC. Amino acid sequence: CASEQKGGTPTEQFF.

The chain carries TRBV4-1 and TRBJ2-4; 7 nucleotides match TRBD2. The CDR3 contains 17 residues. CDR1 and CDR2 from the germline V gene are MGHRA and YSYEKL. V was clipped by 1 base and J by 1 base; unmatched bases: 7. CDR3 DNA: TGCGCCAGCAGCCAAGGGGGGGGACGAGGGGCCAAAAACATTCAGTACTTC. This sequence encodes CASSQGGGRGAKNIQYF.

This clone was counted a single time. The J gene is TRBJ1-1, the V gene TRBV28, with D hard to call. Germline V gives CDR1 MDHEN, CDR2 SYDVKM. Trimming removed 5 bases from V and 8 bases from J, with 12 bases in between. This CDR3 is built from 12 residues. CDR3 nucleotide sequence: TGTGCCAGCAGTGCCTATTCTGGCGAAGCTTTCTTT. As protein: CASSAYSGEAFF.

The chain recombines TRBV3-1 (or the pseudogene TRBV3-2) with TRBJ2-5; D is possibly TRBD2 (7 bases). The V gene lost 2 bases and the J gene lost 5 bases, with 24 bases spanning the gap. The CDR3 length is 18 residues. Germline V gene data show CDR1 as LGHDT and CDR2 as YNNKEL (reference sequence). The DNA of the CDR3 is TGTGCCAGCAGCCAAAGAGGGGGTAGCGGGCCACAAAGGGAGACCCAGTACTTC. It specifies CASSQRGGSGPQRETQYF.

The V call is TRBV6-1, the J call TRBJ1-6; perhaps TRBD1 as D (6 bases). This CDR3 has 16 residues. Germline V gene lookup returns CDR1 MNHNS and CDR2 SASEGT. V was pared by 0 bases and J by 5 bases, with 11 bases between. The CDR3 DNA reads TGTGCCAGCAGTGAAGCGTTAACAGGGCATAATTCACCCCTCCACTTT. The encoded protein is CASSEALTGHNSPLHF.

This clone showed up just a few times. The chain couples TRBV10-2 to TRBJ2-1; tentative D call: TRBD1 (7 bases). V lost 5 bases, J lost 2 bases, and 13 bases lay in between. There are 15 residues in the CDR3. Germline values: CDR1 WSHSY, CDR2 SAAADI. The DNA for the CDR3 is TGCGCCAGCAGTCCCAGGGGGAGGACCTACAATGAGCAGTTCTTC. Translated, it gives CASSPRGRTYNEQFF.

The gene calls are TRBV15 and TRBJ2-3; unclear D gene. From germline, CDR1 is LNHNV and CDR2 YYDKDF (reference sequence). V was clipped by 0 bases and J by 9 bases, with 7 bases between them. There are 12 residues in the CDR3. CDR3 in amino acids: CATSRDLNTQYF. The CDR3, as DNA: TGTGCCACCAGCAGAGATTTGAACACGCAGTATTTT.

The V call is TRBV4-3, the J call TRBJ2-3, with TRBD2 matching over 8 bases. Looked up from germline, CDR1 is LGHNA and CDR2 is YSLEER. After removal of 0 bases from V and 3 bases from J, the junction contained 8 bases not matched to a gene. The CDR3 covers 17 residues. The CDR3 nucleotides are TGCGCCAGCAGCCAAGAGGCTAGCGGGCGGGTGACAGATACGCAGTATTTT. Amino acids: CASSQEASGRVTDTQYF.

The chain is built from TRBV19 and TRBJ1-2; D not certain. V was cut by 4 bases and J by 0 bases, with 18 bases left in between. This CDR3 is 17 amino acids long. CDR1 is LNHDA, CDR2 SQIVND, per germline (reference sequence). The DNA of the CDR3 is TGTGCCAGTAGTACCCAGGACGGGTCGGCGGCTAACTATGGCTACACCTTC. This codes for CASSTQDGSAANYGYTF.

The sample holds one count of this clone. This chain connects TRBV7-2 to TRBJ2-2, with D hard to call. The germline CDR1 and CDR2 sequences are SGHTA and FQGNSA. This CDR3 spans 14 amino acids. V was cut by 4 bases and J by 4 bases, with 10 bases left in between. The CDR3 nucleotides are TGTGCCAGCAGCTCCCAGGACGTCACCGGGGAGCTGTTTTTT. It codes for CASSSQDVTGELFF. Filled out from reference TRBV7-2 and TRBJ2-2, the complete variable domain reads GAGVSQSPSNKVTEKGKDVELRCDPISGHTALYWYRQSLGQGLEFLIYFQGNSAPDKSGLPSDRFSAERTGGSVSTLTIQRTQQEDSAVYLCASSSQDVTGELFFGEGSRLTVL.

This chain links TRBV28 with TRBJ1-1; 9 bases are a match to TRBD1. The CDR3 has 15 residues. With 6 bases clipped from V and 4 bases from J, the junction kept 9 bases outside the gene matches. Germline CDR1 is MDHEN and CDR2 is SYDVKM. The CDR3 DNA follows: TGTGCCAGCAGGATGACAGGGGGGGTGGGCACTGAAGCTTTCTTT. Protein: CASRMTGGVGTEAFF.

The V gene is TRBV10-3, the J gene TRBJ1-4; D possibly corresponds to TRBD1 (5 bases). The CDR3 covers 13 residues. The germline CDR1 and CDR2 sequences are ENHRY and SYGVKD. V lost 5 bases and J lost 15, with 19 bases in between. The CDR3 nucleotides are TGTGCCATCAGTCACGGGACTGCGGGCGGGGTGTTTTTT. Encoded protein: CAISHGTAGGVFF.

The chain recombines TRBV2 with TRBJ1-5; D gene uncertain. Germline CDR1 reads SNHLY; CDR2 reads FYNNEI. Trimming pared 1 base from V and 5 bases from J, leaving 9 bases between. The CDR3 sequence is 14 residues long. CDR3 sequence: CASSEEAGHQPQHF. CDR3 sequence (DNA): TGTGCCAGCAGTGAAGAGGCAGGCCATCAGCCCCAGCATTTT. The whole variable domain, filled in from reference TRBV2 and TRBJ1-5, reads EPEVTQTPSHQVTQMGQEVILRCVPISNHLYFYWYRQILGQKVEFLVSFYNNEISEKSEIFDDQFSVERPDGSNFTLKIRSTKLEDSAMYFCASSEEAGHQPQHFGDGTRLSIL.

The chain has TRBV18 and TRBJ1-2; TRBD1 matches 12 bases. Looked up from germline, CDR1 is KGHSH and CDR2 is LQKENI. The CDR3 has 15 amino acids. The junction had 6 bases not matched to a gene; V was cut back by 3 bases and J by 7 bases. The CDR3 reads CASSPGTGGPGGYTF. CDR3 nucleotide sequence: TGTGCCAGCTCACCTGGGACAGGGGGCCCTGGTGGCTACACCTTC.

CDR3 nucleotide sequence: TGTGCCAGTCGCCCGAGGAGGACAGATACGCAGTATTTT. Protein product: CASRPRRTDTQYF. The chain uses TRBV5-8 and TRBJ2-3; TRBD2 might be the D (5 bases). V shed 8 bases and J shed 3 bases, with 13 bases lying between them. There are 13 residues in the CDR3. The V gene's germline CDR1 is SGHTS and CDR2 YDEGEE. Full variable domain (rest looked up from reference TRBV5-8 and TRBJ2-3): EAGVTQSPTHLIKTRGQQATLRCSPISGHTSVYWYQQALGLGLQFLLWYDEGEERNRGNFPPRFSGRQFPNYSSELNVNALELEDSALYLCASRPRRTDTQYFGPGTRLTVL.

The V call is TRBV5-1, the J call TRBJ2-2; D is uncertain. Germline loops: CDR1 SGHRS, CDR2 YFSETQ. Trimming cost V 4 bases and J 2 bases, with 12 bases left between them. The CDR3 has 15 residues. In DNA, the CDR3 is TGCGCCAGCAGCCCTACTGGCCTAAACACCGGGGAGCTGTTTTTT. Translation gives CASSPTGLNTGELFF.

The J gene is TRBJ2-7, the V gene TRBV7-2; TRBD2 matches at 12 bases. The CDR3 runs to 17 residues. Germline trimming cut 1 base from V and 5 bases from J; bases unmatched to any gene: 9. CDR1 is SGHTA, CDR2 FQGNSA, per germline. The CDR3 region is CASSLGLAGGLWNEQYV. In nucleotides, the CDR3 is TGTGCCAGCAGCTTAGGCCTAGCGGGGGGGCTATGGAACGAGCAGTACGTC.

This clone was seen a single time. The CDR3 bases are TGTGCCAGCAGCCCAACCTGGACAGGCCTCTATGGCTACACCTTC. Protein: CASSPTWTGLYGYTF. The chain links TRBV7-2 to TRBJ1-2, with TRBD1 identical over 7 bases. The CDR3 runs to 15 residues. Per germline, CDR1 SGHTA and CDR2 FQGNSA. Trimming removed 5 bases from V and 4 bases from J; junction bases left unmatched: 10.

The J gene is TRBJ2-5, the V gene TRBV5-1; D is undetermined. Trimming stripped 0 bases from V and 2 bases from J, with 5 bases between. This CDR3 is built from 13 residues. The V gene's germline CDR1 is SGHRS and CDR2 YFSETQ. Here the CDR3 DNA reads TGCGCCAGCAGCTTGGGACTTCAAGAGACCCAGTACTTC. It yields the protein CASSLGLQETQYF.

The chain joins TRBV9 to TRBJ2-3; TRBD2 matches at 7 bases. J was trimmed by 6 bases and V by 0 bases; bases with no gene match: 4. CDR1 and CDR2 (germline): SGDLS, YYNGEE. This CDR3 is 14 amino acids long. The CDR3, as DNA: TGTGCCAGCAGCGTAGCGGGGAGGGCGGATACGCAGTATTTT. Amino acid sequence: CASSVAGRADTQYF.

The CDR3 DNA sequence: TGTGCCAGCAGTCCGTCCTCCGGACAGGGAAATGGCTACACCTTC. Its protein product is CASSPSSGQGNGYTF. This chain joins TRBV6-5 and TRBJ1-2; 8 bases are a match to TRBD1. With V trimmed by 5 bases and J by 6 bases, 11 bases remained unmatched. The CDR3 is 15 residues long. Germline CDR1 and CDR2: MNHEY and SVGAGI.

This chain connects TRBV5-1 to TRBJ1-3, with a weak D call TRBD1 (5 bases). The V end was cut by 5 bases, the J end by 0 bases, with 15 bases between. Germline-derived CDR1 and CDR2 are SGHRS and YFSETQ. The CDR3 runs to 16 residues. In DNA form, the CDR3 reads TGCGCCAGCAGTCCCGGGACGGGTCACTCTGGAAACACCATATATTTT. Protein product: CASSPGTGHSGNTIYF.

The chain recombines TRBV5-1 with TRBJ1-6, with D unresolved. The CDR3 spans 15 residues. Between the trimmed V and J ends, which lost 0 bases and 4 bases, there was a span of 8 bases. Germline V lookup: CDR1 SGHRS, CDR2 YFSETQ. The CDR3 DNA follows: TGCGCCAGCAGCTTGGGGACGGATTATAATTCACCCCTCCACTTT. This encodes CASSLGTDYNSPLHF. Filled out from reference TRBV5-1 and TRBJ1-6, the complete variable domain reads KAGVTQTPRYLIKTRGQQVTLSCSPISGHRSVSWYQQTPGQGLQFLFEYFSETQRNKGNFPGRFSGRQFSNSRSEMNVSTLELGDSALYLCASSLGTDYNSPLHFGNGTRLTVT.

CDR3 region: CASSRLLAKNIQYF. The CDR3 DNA reads as TGTGCCAGCAGCCGCCTTCTAGCCAAAAACATTCAGTACTTC. The chain uses TRBV6-2 or TRBV6-3 and TRBJ2-4; D is unclear. This CDR3 spans 14 amino acids. Germline V gene data show CDR1 as MNHEY and CDR2 as SVGEGT. V was pared by 6 bases and J by 0 bases, with 9 bases between.

The chain links TRBV18 to TRBJ1-4; tentatively, D is TRBD1 (6 bases). The CDR3 sequence is 15 residues long. Looked up from germline, CDR1 is KGHSH and CDR2 is LQKENI. V lost 4 bases and J 7 bases, leaving 16 bases between the germline ends. The CDR3 DNA reads as TGTGCCAGCTCACTACAGGGCGGGACTGGTGAAAAACTGTTTTTT. Amino acid sequence: CASSLQGGTGEKLFF.